The clone carrying this T cell receptor (beta chain) was seen more than once but under ten times. The CDR3 is 14 amino acids. In germline, CDR1 is LNHNV, CDR2 YYDKDF (reference sequence). Deletions cut 5 bases from V and 4 bases from J, with 14 bases between. This sample stems from a study of regulatory T cells in long-lasting Graves disease. Building of the TCR beta libraries involved iRepertoire HTBI primers and Arm-PCR of CDR3 regions. TCRdb redid the calling of the multiplex PCR reads with MiXCR, one entry per CDR3 protein. In the table there are a few hundred thousand distinct CDR3 sequences, 20% to 25% of which are singletons. Indicated time point: newly diagnosed GD, antithyroid drugs for less than 3 months. Preparation of the TCR library used RNA extracted from PBMCs.

The clonotype was recovered from a female donor with Graves disease. This chain connects TRBV15 to TRBJ1-2, with D perhaps TRBD1 (5 bases). The source material was peripheral blood mononuclear cells (PBMCs), sampled at new diagnosis, from a patient treated with antithyroid drugs. The CDR3: CATSWGGSIYGYTF. As DNA, the CDR3 is TGTGCCACCAGCTGGGGGGGGAGTATCTATGGCTACACCTTC.